This is a list of T cell receptor beta chains from one sample in a study of PD-L1 blockade in urothelial cancer. Profiling relied on immunoSEQ multiplex PCR, and the TCRdb table lists in-frame clones only, not all of them. The table has over 50,000 clones, about 86% seen once. The specimen was PBMCs, collected around atezolizumab (anti-PD-L1) treatment. The receptors come from a man aged 45 to 65 with urothelial cancer. Both conserved end residues are part of each CDR3. A D gene is named only where the DNA matches it firmly. Clone sizes are given selectively: once, few, many, or a class where the clone is expanded.

abundance	v_gene	j_gene	d_gene	CDR3aa	CDR3nt
.	TRBV7-9	TRBJ1-5	TRBD1	CASSFFIQGANQPQHF	TGTGCCAGCAGCTTCTTTATACAGGGGGCCAATCAGCCCCAGCATTTT
.	TRBV11-3	TRBJ1-1	TRBD1	CASRGTGEAFF	TGTGCCAGCAGAGGGACAGGTGAAGCTTTCTTT
.	TRBV5-1	TRBJ2-5	TRBD2	CASCGRPQETQYF	TGCGCCAGCTGCGGGAGACCCCAAGAGACCCAGTACTTC
.	TRBV6-6	TRBJ1-1	TRBD1	CASSPDRVSTEAFF	TGTGCCAGCAGCCCGGACAGGGTGAGCACTGAAGCTTTCTTT
few	TRBV2	TRBJ2-7	TRBD1	CASSRDSSYEQYF	TGTGCCAGCAGTCGGGACAGTTCCTACGAGCAGTACTTC
once	TRBV19	TRBJ1-4	TRBD1	CATPEGTANEKLFF	TGTGCCACCCCAGAGGGGACAGCTAATGAAAAACTGTTTTTT
.	TRBV9	TRBJ2-5	TRBD2	CASSPGTSGETQYF	TGTGCCAGCAGCCCCGGGACTAGCGGAGAGACCCAGTACTTC
few	TRBV2	TRBJ1-6	.	CASTPYRDNSPLHF	TGTGCCAGCACTCCCTACAGGGATAATTCACCCCTCCACTTT
.	TRBV7-9	TRBJ1-2	.	CASSLETENYGYTF	TGTGCCAGCAGCTTAGAGACAGAAAACTATGGCTACACCTTC
.	TRBV2	TRBJ1-6	TRBD1	CASSEMDRPNSPLHF	TGTGCCAGCAGTGAAATGGACAGGCCCAATTCACCCCTCCACTTT
.	TRBV29-1	TRBJ2-1	TRBD1	CSAHRGDNEQFF	TGCAGCGCTCACAGGGGAGACAATGAGCAGTTCTTC
.	TRBV15	TRBJ2-3	.	CATSRDPADTQYF	TGTGCCACCAGCAGAGATCCGGCAGATACGCAGTATTTT
.	TRBV6-1	TRBJ2-5	TRBD2	CASSARTSSRSGETQYF	TGTGCCAGCAGTGCGCGGACTAGCAGTCGGTCAGGAGAGACCCAGTACTTC
.	TRBV5-1	TRBJ2-2	.	CASRESVANTGELFF	TGCGCCAGCAGAGAGAGTGTCGCGAACACCGGGGAGCTGTTTTTT
once	TRBV28	TRBJ2-5	TRBD2	CAGKLAGTETQYF	TGTGCCGGAAAACTAGCGGGTACCGAGACCCAGTACTTC
.	TRBV30	TRBJ2-3	.	CAWSEGGGPGSTDTQYF	TGTGCCTGGAGTGAGGGGGGAGGGCCAGGGTCGACAGATACGCAGTATTTT
.	TRBV18	TRBJ1-6	TRBD1	CASSTDRVSPLHF	TGTGCCAGCTCAACCGACAGGGTTTCACCCCTCCACTTT
.	TRBV19	TRBJ1-5	TRBD1	CASSPQGAAYLNQPQHF	TGTGCCAGTAGTCCTCAGGGGGCCGCCTACCTTAATCAGCCCCAGCATTTT